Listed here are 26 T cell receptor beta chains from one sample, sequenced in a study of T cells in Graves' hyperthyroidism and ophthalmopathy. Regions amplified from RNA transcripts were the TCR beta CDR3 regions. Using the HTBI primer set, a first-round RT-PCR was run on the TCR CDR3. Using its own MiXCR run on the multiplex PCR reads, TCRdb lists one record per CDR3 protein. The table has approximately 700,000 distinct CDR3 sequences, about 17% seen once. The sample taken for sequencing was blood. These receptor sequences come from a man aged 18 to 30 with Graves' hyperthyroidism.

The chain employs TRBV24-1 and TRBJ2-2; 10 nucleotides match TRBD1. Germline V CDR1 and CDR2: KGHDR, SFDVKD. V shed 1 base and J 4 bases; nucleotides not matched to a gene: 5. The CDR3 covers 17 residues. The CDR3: CATSDFPRTGGTGELFF. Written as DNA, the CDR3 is TGTGCCACCAGTGATTTCCCCCGGACAGGGGGCACCGGGGAGCTGTTTTTT.

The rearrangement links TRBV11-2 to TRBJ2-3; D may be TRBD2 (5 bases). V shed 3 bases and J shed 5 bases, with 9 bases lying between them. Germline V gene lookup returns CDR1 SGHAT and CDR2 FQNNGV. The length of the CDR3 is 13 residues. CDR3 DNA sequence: TGTGCCAGCAGCTTTGGACTGGGAGATACGCAGTATTTT. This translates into CASSFGLGDTQYF.

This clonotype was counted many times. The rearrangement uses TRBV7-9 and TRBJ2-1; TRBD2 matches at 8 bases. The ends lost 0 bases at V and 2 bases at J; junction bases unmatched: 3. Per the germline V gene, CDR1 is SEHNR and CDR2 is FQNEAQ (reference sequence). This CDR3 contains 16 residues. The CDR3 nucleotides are TGTGCCAGCAGCTTAGCGGGTAGCGGGACCTACAATGAGCAGTTCTTC. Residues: CASSLAGSGTYNEQFF.

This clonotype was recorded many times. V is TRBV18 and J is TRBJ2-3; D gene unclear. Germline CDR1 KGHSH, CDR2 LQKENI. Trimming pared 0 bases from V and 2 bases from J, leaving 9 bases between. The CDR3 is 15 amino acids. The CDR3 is CASSPPWRDTDTQYF. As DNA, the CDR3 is TGTGCCAGCTCACCACCGTGGCGCGACACAGATACGCAGTATTTT.

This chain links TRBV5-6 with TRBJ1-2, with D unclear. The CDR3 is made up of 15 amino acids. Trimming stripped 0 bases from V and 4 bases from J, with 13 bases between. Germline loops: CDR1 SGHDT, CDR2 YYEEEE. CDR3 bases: TGTGCCAGCAGCTTGGCGCCAGAGGGAGGCTATGGCTACACCTTC. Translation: CASSLAPEGGYGYTF.

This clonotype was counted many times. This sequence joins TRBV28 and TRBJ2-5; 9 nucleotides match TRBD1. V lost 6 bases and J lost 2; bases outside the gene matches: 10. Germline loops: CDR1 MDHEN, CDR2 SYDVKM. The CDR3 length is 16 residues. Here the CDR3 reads CASREGQGSDQETQYF. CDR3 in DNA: TGTGCCAGCAGAGAGGGACAGGGATCGGATCAAGAGACCCAGTACTTC.

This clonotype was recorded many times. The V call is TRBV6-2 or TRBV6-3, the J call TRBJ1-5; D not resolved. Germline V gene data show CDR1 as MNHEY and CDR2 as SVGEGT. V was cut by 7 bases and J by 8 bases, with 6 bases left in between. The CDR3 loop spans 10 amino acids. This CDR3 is CASNLEPQHF. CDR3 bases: TGTGCCAGCAACCTGGAGCCCCAGCATTTT.

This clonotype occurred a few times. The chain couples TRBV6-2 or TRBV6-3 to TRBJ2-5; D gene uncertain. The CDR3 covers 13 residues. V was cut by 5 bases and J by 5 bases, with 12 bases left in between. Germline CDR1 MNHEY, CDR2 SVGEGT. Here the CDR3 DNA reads TGTGCCAGCAGTCTACCAACCCCGGAGACCCAGTACTTC. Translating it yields CASSLPTPETQYF.

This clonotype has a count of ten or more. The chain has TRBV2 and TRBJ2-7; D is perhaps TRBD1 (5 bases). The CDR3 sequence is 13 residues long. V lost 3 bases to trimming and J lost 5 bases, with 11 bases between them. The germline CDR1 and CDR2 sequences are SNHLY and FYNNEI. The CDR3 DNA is TGTGCCAGCAGTGACCAGGGTAACCACGAGCAGTACTTC. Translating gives CASSDQGNHEQYF. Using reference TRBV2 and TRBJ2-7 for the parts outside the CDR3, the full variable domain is EPEVTQTPSHQVTQMGQEVILRCVPISNHLYFYWYRQILGQKVEFLVSFYNNEISEKSEIFDDQFSVERPDGSNFTLKIRSTKLEDSAMYFCASSDQGNHEQYFGPGTRLTVT.

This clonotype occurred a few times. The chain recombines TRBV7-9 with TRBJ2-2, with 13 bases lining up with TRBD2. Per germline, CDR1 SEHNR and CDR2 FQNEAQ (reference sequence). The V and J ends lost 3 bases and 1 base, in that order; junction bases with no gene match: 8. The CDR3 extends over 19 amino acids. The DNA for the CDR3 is TGTGCCAGCAGCTTCACGGCTAGGACTAGCGGGAGGAACACCGGGGAGCTGTTTTTT. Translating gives CASSFTARTSGRNTGELFF.

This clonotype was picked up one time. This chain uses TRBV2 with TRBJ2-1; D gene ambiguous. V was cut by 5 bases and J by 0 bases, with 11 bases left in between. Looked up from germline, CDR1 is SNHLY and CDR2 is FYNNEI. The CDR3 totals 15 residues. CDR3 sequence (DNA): TGTGCCAGCAGTTTCGCTTGGGACTCCTACAATGAGCAGTTCTTC. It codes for CASSFAWDSYNEQFF.

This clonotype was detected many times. CDR3 DNA sequence: TGTGCCAGCAGCATAGCGGGAGGGGCCTACGAGCAGTACTTC. Translation: CASSIAGGAYEQYF. The rearrangement joins TRBV7-3 to TRBJ2-7; 11 bases match TRBD2. CDR1 SGHTA and CDR2 FQGTGA come from the germline V gene. Trimming at V came to 5 bases and at J to 2 bases, leaving 2 bases not matched to a gene. The CDR3 is made up of 14 amino acids.

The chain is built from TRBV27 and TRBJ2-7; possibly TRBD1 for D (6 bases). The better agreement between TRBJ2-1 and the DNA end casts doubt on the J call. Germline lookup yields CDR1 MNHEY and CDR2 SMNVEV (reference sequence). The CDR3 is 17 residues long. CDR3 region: CASSWRWPIGGRDEQFF. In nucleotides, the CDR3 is TGTGCCAGCAGTTGGAGGTGGCCCATAGGGGGTAGGGACGAGCAGTTCTTC.

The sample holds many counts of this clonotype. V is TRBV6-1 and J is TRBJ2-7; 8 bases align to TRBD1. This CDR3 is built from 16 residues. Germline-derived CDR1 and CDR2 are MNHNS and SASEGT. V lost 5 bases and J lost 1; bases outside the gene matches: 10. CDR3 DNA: TGTGCCAGCAGTTACCGGGACAGGCACCTTTCCTACGAGCAGTACTTC. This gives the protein CASSYRDRHLSYEQYF.

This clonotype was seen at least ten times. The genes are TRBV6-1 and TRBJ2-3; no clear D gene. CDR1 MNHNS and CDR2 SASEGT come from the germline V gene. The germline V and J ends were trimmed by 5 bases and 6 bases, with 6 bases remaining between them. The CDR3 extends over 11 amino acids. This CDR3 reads CASSSWDTQYF. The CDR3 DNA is TGTGCCAGCAGTTCGTGGGATACGCAGTATTTT.

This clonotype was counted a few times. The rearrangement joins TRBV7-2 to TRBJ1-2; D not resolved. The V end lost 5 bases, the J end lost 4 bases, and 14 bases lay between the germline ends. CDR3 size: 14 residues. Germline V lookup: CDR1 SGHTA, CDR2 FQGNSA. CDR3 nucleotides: TGTGCCAGCAGCCTGTCTTGGACGGGCTATGGCTACACCTTC. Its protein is CASSLSWTGYGYTF.

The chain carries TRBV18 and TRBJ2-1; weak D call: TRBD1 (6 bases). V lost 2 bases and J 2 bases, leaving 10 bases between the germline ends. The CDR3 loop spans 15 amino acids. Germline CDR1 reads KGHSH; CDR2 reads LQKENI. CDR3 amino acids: CASSPVDSTYNEQFF. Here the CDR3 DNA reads TGTGCCAGCTCACCAGTGGACAGCACCTACAATGAGCAGTTCTTC.

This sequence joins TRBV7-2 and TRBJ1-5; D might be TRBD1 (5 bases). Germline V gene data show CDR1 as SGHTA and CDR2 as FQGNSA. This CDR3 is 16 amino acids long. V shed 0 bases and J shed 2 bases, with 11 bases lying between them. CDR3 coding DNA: TGTGCCAGCAGCTTAGCGGGGAGGGGCGGCAATCAGCCCCAGCATTTT. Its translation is CASSLAGRGGNQPQHF.

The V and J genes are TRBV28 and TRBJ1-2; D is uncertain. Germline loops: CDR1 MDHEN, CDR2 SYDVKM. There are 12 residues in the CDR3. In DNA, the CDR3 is TGTGTCACGTCGGGGTCTAACTATGGCTACACCTTC. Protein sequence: CVTSGSNYGYTF.

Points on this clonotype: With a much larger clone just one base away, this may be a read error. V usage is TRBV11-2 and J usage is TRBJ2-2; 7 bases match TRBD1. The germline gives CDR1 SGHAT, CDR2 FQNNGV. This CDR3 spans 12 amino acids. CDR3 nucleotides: TGTACCAGCAGGACAGGCGCAGGGGAGCTGTTTTTT. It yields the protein CTSRTGAGELFF. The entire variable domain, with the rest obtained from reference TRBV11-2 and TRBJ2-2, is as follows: EAGVAQSPRYKIIEKRQSVAFWCNPISGHATLYWYQQILGQGPKLLIQFQNNGVVDDSQLPKDRFSAERLKGVDSTLKIQPAKLEDSAVYLCTSRTGAGELFFGEGSRLTVL.

The chain's CDR3 is CASSLRTSGKNTGELFF. In nucleotides, the CDR3 is TGTGCCAGCAGCCTCCGGACTAGCGGAAAGAACACCGGGGAGCTGTTTTTT. The V gene is TRBV13, the J gene TRBJ2-2; 10 bases align to TRBD2. Germline V gene data show CDR1 as PRHDT and CDR2 as FYEKMQ (reference sequence). J gave up 1 base and V 5 bases, and 7 bases lay outside the gene matches. This CDR3 region has 17 residues.

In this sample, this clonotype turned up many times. CDR3 in amino acids: CASSLTTGIRETQYF. The CDR3 DNA is TGTGCCAGCAGCTTAACGACGGGTATCCGAGAGACCCAGTACTTC. This chain joins TRBV7-8 and TRBJ2-5, with D unclear. Germline lookup yields CDR1 SGHVS and CDR2 FQNEAQ. V dropped 2 bases and J dropped 4 bases, with 14 bases sitting between them. This CDR3 contains 15 residues.

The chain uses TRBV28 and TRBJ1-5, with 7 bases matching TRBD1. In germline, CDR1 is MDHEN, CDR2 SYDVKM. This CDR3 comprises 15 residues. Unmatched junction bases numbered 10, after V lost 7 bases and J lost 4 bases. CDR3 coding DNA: TGTGCCAGCACCCCCCAGGACAGGCATAATCAGCCCCAGCATTTT. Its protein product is CASTPQDRHNQPQHF.

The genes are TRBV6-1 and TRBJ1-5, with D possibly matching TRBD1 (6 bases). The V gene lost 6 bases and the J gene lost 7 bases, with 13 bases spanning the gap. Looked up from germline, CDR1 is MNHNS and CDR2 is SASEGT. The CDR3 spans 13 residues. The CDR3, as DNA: TGTGCCAGCAGCCAGGGGTTTCGACAGCCCCAGCATTTT. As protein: CASSQGFRQPQHF.

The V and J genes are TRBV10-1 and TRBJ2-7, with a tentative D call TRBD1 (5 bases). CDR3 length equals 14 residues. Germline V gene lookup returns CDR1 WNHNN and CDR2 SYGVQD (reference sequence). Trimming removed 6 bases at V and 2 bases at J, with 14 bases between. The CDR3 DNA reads TGCGCCAGCAGCTCGCAGGGTAGTCCCTACGAGCAGTACTTC. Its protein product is CASSSQGSPYEQYF.

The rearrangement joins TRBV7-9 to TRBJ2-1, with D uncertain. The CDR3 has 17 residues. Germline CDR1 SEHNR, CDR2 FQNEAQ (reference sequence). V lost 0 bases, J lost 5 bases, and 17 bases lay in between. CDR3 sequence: CASSLAEWGYGDNEQFF. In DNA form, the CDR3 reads TGTGCCAGCAGCTTAGCGGAGTGGGGTTATGGTGACAATGAGCAGTTCTTC. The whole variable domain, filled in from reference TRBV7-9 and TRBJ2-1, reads DTGVSQNPRHKITKRGQNVTFRCDPISEHNRLYWYRQTLGQGPEFLTYFQNEAQLEKSRLLSDRFSAERPKGSFSTLEIQRTEQGDSAMYLCASSLAEWGYGDNEQFFGPGTRLTVL.